Presented here are 23 T cell receptor beta chains from one specimen sequenced in a study of blood T cell repertoires in COVID-19. This table comes from immunoSEQ multiplex PCR, and its TCRdb copy is limited to in-frame clones, with some not included. The repertoire holds about 29,000 clones, with around 82% as singletons. Source material: peripheral blood. The receptor source for this set is a man at least 80 years old with active or convalescent COVID-19.

The chain is built from TRBV9 and TRBJ2-1; D unclear. Germline V gene lookup returns CDR1 SGDLS and CDR2 YYNGEE. The CDR3 spans 13 residues. Trimming left V 7 bases short and J 4 bases short, with 12 bases between. The CDR3: CASSEIDYNEQFF. The CDR3 DNA follows: TGTGCCAGCTCGGAGATAGATTACAATGAGCAGTTCTTC.

This clone was detected a few times. For the CDR3, the DNA is TGTGCCAGTAACCCACAGGGGAATTCACCCCTCCACTTT. It encodes CASNPQGNSPLHF. The rearrangement uses TRBV19 and TRBJ1-6; TRBD1 aligns across 7 bases. The length of the CDR3 is 13 residues. Germline V gene lookup returns CDR1 LNHDA and CDR2 SQIVND (reference sequence). The junction had 4 bases not matched to a gene; V was cut back by 7 bases and J by 7 bases.

The chain couples TRBV4-1 to TRBJ2-7, with D uncertain. The CDR3 is 13 residues long. CDR1 and CDR2 (germline): MGHRA, YSYEKL. The V end lost 1 base, the J end lost 2 bases, and 6 bases lay between the germline ends. The CDR3 loop is CASSQGRTYEQYF. The CDR3 DNA sequence: TGCGCCAGCAGCCAAGGCAGGACCTACGAGCAGTACTTC.

CDR3 loop: CASSLEGHRNSPLHF. The CDR3 nucleotides read TGTGCCAGCAGCTTAGAGGGACATCGGAATTCACCCCTCCACTTT. V is TRBV5-5 and J is TRBJ1-6, with D perhaps TRBD1 (6 bases). V shed 2 bases and J shed 7 bases, with 13 bases lying between them. CDR3 length equals 15 residues. Germline V lookup: CDR1 SGHKS, CDR2 YYEKEE (reference sequence).

The chain combines TRBV5-1 with TRBJ2-7; 7 nucleotides match TRBD2. The CDR3 totals 14 residues. The V and J ends lost 4 bases and 2 bases, in that order; junction bases with no gene match: 6. The germline gives CDR1 SGHRS, CDR2 YFSETQ. The CDR3 here is CASSPTGGAYEQYF. CDR3 in DNA: TGCGCCAGCAGCCCAACGGGGGGAGCCTACGAGCAGTACTTC. The full variable domain, completed using reference TRBV5-1 and TRBJ2-7, is KAGVTQTPRYLIKTRGQQVTLSCSPISGHRSVSWYQQTPGQGLQFLFEYFSETQRNKGNFPGRFSGRQFSNSRSEMNVSTLELGDSALYLCASSPTGGAYEQYFGPGTRLTVT.

The rearrangement links TRBV9 to TRBJ1-1; D not certain. The CDR3 loop spans 13 amino acids. CDR1 is SGDLS and CDR2 is YYNGEE in the germline V gene. Trimming took 0 bases from V and 8 from J, leaving 11 bases between them. CDR3 region: CASSVVEELEAFF. For the CDR3, the DNA is TGTGCCAGCAGCGTAGTCGAGGAATTGGAAGCTTTCTTT. Full variable domain (outside the CDR3, taken from reference TRBV9 and TRBJ1-1): DSGVTQTPKHLITATGQRVTLRCSPRSGDLSVYWYQQSLDQGLQFLIQYYNGEERAKGNILERFSAQQFPDLHSELNLSSLELGDSALYFCASSVVEELEAFFGQGTRLTVV.

The rearrangement joins TRBV7-9 to TRBJ1-5; 10 bases fit TRBD1. J lost 3 bases, V lost 4 bases, and 6 bases had no gene match. Germline CDR1 reads SEHNR; CDR2 reads FQNEAQ (reference sequence). The CDR3 consists of 16 residues. The CDR3 coding sequence is TGTGCCAGCAGCTCCGGGACAGGGGAGGCCAATCAGCCCCAGCATTTT. It specifies CASSSGTGEANQPQHF.

The CDR3 reads CASSQDPSGRDYNSPLHF. CDR3 coding DNA: TGCGCCAGCAGCCAAGATCCCTCAGGACGGGACTATAATTCACCCCTCCACTTT. The V and J genes are TRBV4-1 and TRBJ1-6; D gene ambiguous. Between the trimmed V and J ends, which lost 0 bases and 3 bases, there was a span of 15 bases. CDR1 and CDR2 from the germline V gene are MGHRA and YSYEKL. The CDR3 has 18 amino acids.

CDR3 residues: CATSRGPPGTGDGYTF. The CDR3 nucleotides read TGTGCCACCAGCAGAGGTCCCCCCGGGACAGGAGATGGCTACACCTTC. This chain links TRBV15 with TRBJ1-2, with TRBD1 identical over 8 bases. The germline V gene has CDR1 LNHNV and CDR2 YYDKDF (reference sequence). The CDR3 contains 16 residues. The J segment lost 6 bases and the V segment lost 1 base, leaving 10 bases of the junction unmatched.

The chain recombines TRBV16 with TRBJ1-6; 8 nucleotides agree with TRBD1. Germline CDR1 is KGHSY and CDR2 is FQNENV. The trim removed 4 bases at V and 7 bases at J, leaving 6 bases unmatched. The CDR3 is 15 residues long. The CDR3 sequence is CASSPTGETNSPLHF. DNA for the CDR3: TGTGCCAGCAGCCCGACAGGGGAAACGAATTCACCCCTCCACTTT. The whole variable domain, filled in from reference TRBV16 and TRBJ1-6, reads GEEVAQTPKHLVRGEGQKAKLYCAPIKGHSYVFWYQQVLKNEFKFLISFQNENVFDETGMPKERFSAKCLPNSPCSLEIQATKLEDSAVYFCASSPTGETNSPLHFGNGTRLTVT.

The rearrangement uses TRBV4-1 and TRBJ1-5, with 10 bases matching TRBD1. CDR3 length: 18 residues. Germline CDR1 reads MGHRA; CDR2 reads YSYEKL. V dropped 3 bases and J dropped 3; count of bases not matched to a gene: 11. In nucleotides, the CDR3 is TGCGCCAGCAGCCACGAACCGGGACAGGGGCCGAACAATCAGCCCCAGCATTTT. Translation gives CASSHEPGQGPNNQPQHF.

The chain combines TRBV19 with TRBJ1-1; TRBD1 might be the D (6 bases). Germline CDR1 is LNHDA and CDR2 is SQIVND (reference sequence). The CDR3 sequence is 14 residues long. V lost 5 bases to trimming and J lost 4 bases, with 14 bases between them. The CDR3 loop reads CASSVDAGATEAFF. For the CDR3, the DNA is TGTGCCAGTAGTGTTGACGCGGGGGCCACTGAAGCTTTCTTT.

CDR3 sequence (DNA): TGTGCCAGCAGTTCTCAAAGCCAGGCAGATACGCAGTATTTT. It translates to CASSSQSQADTQYF. The V call is TRBV28, the J call TRBJ2-3; no firm D call. The CDR3 covers 14 residues. V lost 4 bases and J 4 bases, leaving 12 bases between the germline ends. Germline V gene sequence: CDR1 MDHEN, CDR2 SYDVKM.

The rearrangement links TRBV7-9 to TRBJ2-2, with 9 bases aligning to TRBD1. J was trimmed by 6 bases and V by 6 bases; bases with no gene match: 14. The CDR3 sequence is 17 residues long. Germline assignment: CDR1 SEHNR and CDR2 FQNEAQ (reference sequence). The CDR3 sequence is CASREPGQGEWAGELFF. Written as DNA, the CDR3 is TGTGCCAGCAGGGAGCCGGGACAGGGTGAATGGGCCGGGGAGCTGTTTTTT.

This chain's CDR3 is CASSLRTSGYNEQFF. CDR3 sequence (DNA): TGTGCCAGCAGTCTCCGGACTAGCGGCTACAATGAGCAGTTCTTC. V is TRBV6-6 and J is TRBJ2-1, with TRBD2 matching over 10 bases. CDR3 length: 15 residues. V was clipped by 5 bases and J by 3 bases; unmatched bases: 4. Germline CDR1 MNHNY, CDR2 SVGAGI (reference sequence).

The chain joins TRBV27 to TRBJ1-6; 7 nucleotides align to TRBD1. The V gene end was trimmed by 5 bases and the J gene end by 7 bases; junction bases not matched to a gene: 8. This CDR3 region has 15 residues. CDR1 and CDR2 from the germline V gene are MNHEY and SMNVEV (reference sequence). The CDR3 nucleotides are TGTGCCAGCAGTCCGTGGGACAGTCAAAATTCACCCCTCCACTTT. Its protein is CASSPWDSQNSPLHF.

V gene TRBV10-3 combines with J gene TRBJ1-1, with TRBD1 identical over 10 bases. This CDR3 region has 12 residues. Germline lookup yields CDR1 ENHRY and CDR2 SYGVKD. The ends lost 10 bases at V and 5 bases at J; junction bases unmatched: 4. The chain's CDR3 is CATRTGGTEAFF. The CDR3 DNA is TGTGCCACTAGGACAGGGGGGACTGAAGCTTTCTTT.

The genes are TRBV7-2 and TRBJ2-5; no firm D call. V was trimmed by 0 bases and J by 3 bases, leaving 5 bases between them. The CDR3 runs 13 residues. CDR1 and CDR2 (germline): SGHTA, FQGNSA. The DNA for the CDR3 is TGTGCCAGCAGCTTAGCTTCGGAAGAGACCCAGTACTTC. This encodes CASSLASEETQYF.

The rearrangement links TRBV19 to TRBJ1-2; the match to TRBD1 covers 9 bases. CDR1 LNHDA and CDR2 SQIVND come from the germline V gene (reference sequence). This CDR3 comprises 14 residues. V was clipped by 5 bases and J by 9 bases; unmatched bases: 10. The CDR3 region is CASSVRDRVPRYTF. Here the CDR3 DNA reads TGTGCCAGTAGTGTTCGGGACAGGGTCCCGCGCTACACCTTC.

The chain carries TRBV18 and TRBJ2-5; 12 bases map to TRBD2. Unmatched junction bases numbered 2, after V lost 2 bases and J lost 1 base. Germline V gene sequence: CDR1 KGHSH, CDR2 LQKENI. The CDR3 has 16 amino acids. CDR3 DNA sequence: TGTGCCAGCTCACCAGGACTAGCGGGACCCCAAGAGACCCAGTACTTC. Protein sequence: CASSPGLAGPQETQYF.

CDR3 DNA sequence: TGCAGCTGGACCGGGGGCAATGAGCAGTTCTTC. It specifies CSWTGGNEQFF. The gene calls are TRBV20-1 and TRBJ2-1; tentatively, D is TRBD2 (6 bases). Germline loops: CDR1 DFQATT, CDR2 SNEGSKA (reference sequence). This CDR3 region has 11 residues.

This rearrangement joins TRBV11-2 to TRBJ2-1; D possibly corresponds to TRBD2 (5 bases). Germline V lookup: CDR1 SGHAT, CDR2 FQNNGV. The CDR3 length is 13 residues. The ends were cut back, 3 bases at V and 9 bases at J, with 12 bases in the middle. CDR3 sequence (DNA): TGTGCCAGCAGCTTTAGAGGGTACGGTGAGCAGTTCTTC. This gives the protein CASSFRGYGEQFF.

The chain is built from TRBV28 and TRBJ2-2; 9 bases fit TRBD2. Germline V CDR1 and CDR2: MDHEN, SYDVKM. There are 15 residues in the CDR3. Trimming at V came to 6 bases and at J to 3 bases, leaving 5 bases not matched to a gene. This CDR3 reads CASSPTSGYTGELFF. The DNA of the CDR3 is TGTGCCAGCAGCCCGACTAGCGGATACACCGGGGAGCTGTTTTTT. Complete variable domain (other parts from reference TRBV28 and TRBJ2-2): DVKVTQSSRYLVKRTGEKVFLECVQDMDHENMFWYRQDPGLGLRLIYFSYDVKMKEKGDIPEGYSVSREKKERFSLILESASTNQTSMYLCASSPTSGYTGELFFGEGSRLTVL.